The following is a T cell receptor (beta chain) sequence with its context. Antigen specificity is unknown. The junction departs from the called germline gene at one end, perhaps through a read error. The whole isolated RNA underwent reverse transcription, so sequencing captured expressed TCRB transcripts. Samples of naive, central memory and regulatory T cells yielded a mean of around 4 million reads. Clones were read by immunoSEQ multiplex PCR, and TCRdb kept only the in-frame ones, dropping some. The table has over 150,000 clones, 9% to 12% seen once. The data derive from a study of beta chain features in type 1 diabetes. Whole-study results and caveats: The question of HLA type influencing TCRB rearrangement was one that remained unresolved here. cDNA-based sequencing might over-represent cells highly expressing TCR. Moderate yet significant TCRB CDR3 shortening was seen in Type 1 diabetes patients in all four CD4+ subsets.

Each sorted population was over 95% pure. This CDR3 has 12 amino acids. Per germline, CDR1 SNHLY and CDR2 FYNNEI. Sequenced input: central memory CD4+ T cells from blood. The V call is TRBV2, the J call TRBJ2-1; 11 bases agree with TRBD2. The clonotype originates from a man under 40 with type 1 diabetes. The DNA for the CDR3 is TGTGCCAGCAGGGTGACTAGCGGGGCCTGGGTCTTC. Protein product: CASRVTSGAWVF.